The TCR beta chain under discussion was sequenced for a study of regulatory T cells in long-lasting Graves disease. Time point given: newly diagnosed GD, antithyroid drugs for less than 3 months. Making the TCR library involved RNA that had been extracted from PBMCs. This clonotype was found many times. Relying on iRepertoire HTBI primers and Arm-PCR of CDR3 regions, the team built TCR beta libraries. TCRdb passed the multiplex PCR reads through MiXCR, listing each CDR3 protein once. Of around 480,000 distinct CDR3 sequences listed, 15% to 20% are singletons. The CDR3 length is 13 residues. Germline lookup yields CDR1 MNHNS and CDR2 SASEGT. V was pared by 2 bases and J by 4 bases, with 8 bases between. These data also formed part of another study, on T cells in Graves' hyperthyroidism and ophthalmopathy.

The receptor's source is a middle-aged man with Graves disease. The V and J genes are TRBV6-1 and TRBJ1-2; D remains unclear. The sequenced sample was peripheral blood mononuclear cells (PBMCs), obtained at new diagnosis, from a patient treated with antithyroid drugs. The DNA for the CDR3 is TGTGCCAGCAGTGAACGGAGCGGCTATGGCTACACCTTC. Translation gives CASSERSGYGYTF.